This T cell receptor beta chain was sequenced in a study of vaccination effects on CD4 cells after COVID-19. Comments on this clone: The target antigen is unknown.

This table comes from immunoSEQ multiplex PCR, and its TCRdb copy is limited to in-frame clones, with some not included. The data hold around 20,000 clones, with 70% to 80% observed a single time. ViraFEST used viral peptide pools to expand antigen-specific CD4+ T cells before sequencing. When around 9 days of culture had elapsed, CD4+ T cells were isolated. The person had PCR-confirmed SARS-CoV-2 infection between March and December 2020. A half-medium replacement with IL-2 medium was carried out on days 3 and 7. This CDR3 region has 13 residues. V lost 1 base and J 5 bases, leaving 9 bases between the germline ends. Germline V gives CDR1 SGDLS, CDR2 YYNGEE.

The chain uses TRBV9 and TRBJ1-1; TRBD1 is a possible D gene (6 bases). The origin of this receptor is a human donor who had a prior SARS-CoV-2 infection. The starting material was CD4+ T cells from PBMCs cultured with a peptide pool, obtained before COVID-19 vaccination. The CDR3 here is CASSVSRGTEAFF. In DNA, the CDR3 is TGTGCCAGCAGCGTAAGCAGGGGAACTGAAGCTTTCTTT.